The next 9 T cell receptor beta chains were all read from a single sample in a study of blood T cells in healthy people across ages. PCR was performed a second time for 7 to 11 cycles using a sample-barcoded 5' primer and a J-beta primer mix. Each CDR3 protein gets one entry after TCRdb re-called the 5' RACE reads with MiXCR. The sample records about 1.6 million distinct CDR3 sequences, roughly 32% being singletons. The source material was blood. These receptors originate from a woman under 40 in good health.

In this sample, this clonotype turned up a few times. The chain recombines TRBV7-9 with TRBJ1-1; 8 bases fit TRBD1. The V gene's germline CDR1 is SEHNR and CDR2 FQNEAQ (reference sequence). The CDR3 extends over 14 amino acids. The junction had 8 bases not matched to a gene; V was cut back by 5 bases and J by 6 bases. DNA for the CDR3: TGTGCCAGCAGCCTCGGGACAGGAGTCGCTGAAGCTTTCTTT. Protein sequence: CASSLGTGVAEAFF.

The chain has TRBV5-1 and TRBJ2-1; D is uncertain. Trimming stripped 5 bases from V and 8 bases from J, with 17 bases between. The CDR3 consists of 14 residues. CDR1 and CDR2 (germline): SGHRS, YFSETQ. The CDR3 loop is CASSYLGRPDEQFF. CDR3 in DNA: TGCGCCAGCAGTTACCTAGGCAGGCCCGATGAGCAGTTCTTC. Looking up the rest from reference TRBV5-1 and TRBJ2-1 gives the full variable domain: KAGVTQTPRYLIKTRGQQVTLSCSPISGHRSVSWYQQTPGQGLQFLFEYFSETQRNKGNFPGRFSGRQFSNSRSEMNVSTLELGDSALYLCASSYLGRPDEQFFGPGTRLTVL.

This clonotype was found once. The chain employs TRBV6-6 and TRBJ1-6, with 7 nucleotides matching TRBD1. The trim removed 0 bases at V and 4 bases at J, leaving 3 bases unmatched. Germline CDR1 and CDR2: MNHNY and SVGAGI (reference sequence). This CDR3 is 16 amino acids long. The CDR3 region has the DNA TGTGCCAGCAGTTACTCAGGGGGCGGTTATAATTCACCCCTCCACTTT. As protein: CASSYSGGGYNSPLHF.

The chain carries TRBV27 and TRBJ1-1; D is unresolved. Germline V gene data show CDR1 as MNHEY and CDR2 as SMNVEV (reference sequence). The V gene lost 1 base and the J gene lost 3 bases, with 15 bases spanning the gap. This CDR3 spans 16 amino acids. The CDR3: CASSLLSSRVHTEAFF. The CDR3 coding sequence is TGTGCCAGCAGTTTATTAAGTTCGAGAGTTCACACTGAAGCTTTCTTT.

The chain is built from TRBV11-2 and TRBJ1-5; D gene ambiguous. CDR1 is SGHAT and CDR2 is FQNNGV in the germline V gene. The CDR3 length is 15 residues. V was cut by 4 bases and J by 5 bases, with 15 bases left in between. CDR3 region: CASSSGSRMDQPQHF. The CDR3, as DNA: TGTGCCAGCAGCTCCGGATCGAGGATGGATCAGCCCCAGCATTTT.

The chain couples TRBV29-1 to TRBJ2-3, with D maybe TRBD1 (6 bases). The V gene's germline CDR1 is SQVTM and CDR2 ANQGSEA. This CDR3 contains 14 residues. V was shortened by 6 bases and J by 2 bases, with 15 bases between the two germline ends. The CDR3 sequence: CSVGQLRYTDTQYF. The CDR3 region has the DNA TGCAGCGTAGGACAGTTGCGGTACACAGATACGCAGTATTTT.

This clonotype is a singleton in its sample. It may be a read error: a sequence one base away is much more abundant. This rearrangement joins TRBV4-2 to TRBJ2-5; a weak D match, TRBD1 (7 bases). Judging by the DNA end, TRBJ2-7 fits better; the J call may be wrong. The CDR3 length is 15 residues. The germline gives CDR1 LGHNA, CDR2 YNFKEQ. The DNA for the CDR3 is TGTGCCAGCAGCCAAGACGGGGCAGGGGGGTGCGAGCAGTACTTC. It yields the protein CASSQDGAGGCEQYF.

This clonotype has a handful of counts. CDR3 nucleotides: TGTGCCAGCAGCGAAGTCAGGGGCGGAAGGTTGGAGAGTGAAAAACTGTTTTTT. Its protein is CASSEVRGGRLESEKLFF. The chain employs TRBV5-5 and TRBJ1-4; D might be TRBD1 (6 bases). Deletions cut 4 bases from V and 7 bases from J, with 26 bases between. Germline CDR1 reads SGHKS; CDR2 reads YYEKEE (reference sequence). This CDR3 comprises 18 residues.

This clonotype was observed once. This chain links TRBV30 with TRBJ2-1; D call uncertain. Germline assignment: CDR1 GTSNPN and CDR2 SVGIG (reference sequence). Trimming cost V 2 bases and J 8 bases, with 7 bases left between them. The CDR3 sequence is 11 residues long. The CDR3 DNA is TGTGCCTGGAGTTATGTCGATGAGCAGTTCTTC. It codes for CAWSYVDEQFF.